A selection of T cell receptor beta chains follows, all from one sample in a study of OX40 agonist ivuxolimab in advanced cancers. The table came from immunoSEQ multiplex PCR; TCRdb's copy has only in-frame clones and leaves some out. The repertoire holds tens of thousands of clones, with roughly 85% as singletons. The input for sequencing was CD4+ or CD8+ T cells sorted from blood, taken in a trial of the OX40 agonist ivuxolimab. These receptors were taken from an adult with an advanced solid tumor such as melanoma, head and neck, liver or kidney cancer. Both conserved end residues are part of each CDR3. The order of the fields is clone size, J gene, D gene, V gene, CDR3 DNA, CDR3 protein. The D gene is left open where the match is weak. Only part of the rows carry a size: once, few, many, or a class if the clone is expanded.

clone_size: few
j_call: TRBJ1-1
d_call: NA
v_call: TRBV18
cdr3_nt: TGTGCCAGCTCATCTGGGCGGAACACTGAAGCTTTCTTT
cdr3_aa: CASSSGRNTEAFF

clone_size: once
j_call: TRBJ1-1
d_call: TRBD1
v_call: TRBV6-5
cdr3_nt: TGTGCCAGCAGTTGGGGACAGGGGGGTATGAACACTGAAGCTTTCTTT
cdr3_aa: CASSWGQGGMNTEAFF

clone_size: once
j_call: TRBJ1-3
d_call: NA
v_call: TRBV7-3
cdr3_nt: TGTGCCAGCAGCTTAGGCAGGGCTGGAAACACCATATATTTT
cdr3_aa: CASSLGRAGNTIYF

clone_size: NA
j_call: TRBJ2-3
d_call: TRBD2
v_call: TRBV7-2
cdr3_nt: TGTGCCAGCAGCTCTTCCCTAGCGGGGGGGCGGATAGATACGCAGTATTTT
cdr3_aa: CASSSSLAGGRIDTQYF

clone_size: NA
j_call: TRBJ2-5
d_call: TRBD2
v_call: TRBV9
cdr3_nt: TGTGCCAGCAGCGGCCTCGGGACCGCGGGGGGGGAGACCCAGTACTTC
cdr3_aa: CASSGLGTAGGETQYF

clone_size: once
j_call: TRBJ1-1
d_call: TRBD1
v_call: TRBV6-6
cdr3_nt: TGTGCCAGCAGTCCGACAGGGGGCACTGAAGCTTTCTTT
cdr3_aa: CASSPTGGTEAFF

clone_size: NA
j_call: TRBJ1-6
d_call: NA
v_call: TRBV7-8
cdr3_nt: TGTGCCAGCAGCTTAGTAGGGACGGCGAGCTCCTATAATTCACCCCTCCACTTT
cdr3_aa: CASSLVGTASSYNSPLHF

clone_size: few
j_call: TRBJ1-2
d_call: TRBD1
v_call: TRBV7-6
cdr3_nt: TGTGCCAGCAGCTTAGACACAGGGGACGCCTATGGCTACACCTTC
cdr3_aa: CASSLDTGDAYGYTF

clone_size: NA
j_call: TRBJ1-4
d_call: NA
v_call: TRBV19
cdr3_nt: TGTGCCAGTAGTCTTACAGGGAGCAGTTATGAAAAACTGTTTTTT
cdr3_aa: CASSLTGSSYEKLFF

clone_size: NA
j_call: TRBJ2-5
d_call: NA
v_call: TRBV7-2
cdr3_nt: TGTGCCAGCAGCTTAGTAGCGGCCCAAGAGACCCAGTACTTC
cdr3_aa: CASSLVAAQETQYF

clone_size: NA
j_call: TRBJ2-2
d_call: NA
v_call: TRBV14
cdr3_nt: TGTGCCAGCAGTTTTCAAGTAGGCACCGGGGAGCTGTTTTTT
cdr3_aa: CASSFQVGTGELFF

clone_size: few
j_call: TRBJ1-3
d_call: NA
v_call: TRBV9
cdr3_nt: TGTGCCAGCAGCGTAGGTAGGGCCTACTCTGGAAACACCATATATTTT
cdr3_aa: CASSVGRAYSGNTIYF

clone_size: NA
j_call: TRBJ2-3
d_call: TRBD1
v_call: TRBV11-3
cdr3_nt: TGTGCCAGCAGCCTGGGACAGAGCACAGATACGCAGTATTTT
cdr3_aa: CASSLGQSTDTQYF

clone_size: NA
j_call: TRBJ2-1
d_call: TRBD2
v_call: TRBV6-6
cdr3_nt: TGTGCCAGCAGTTCTAGCGGGACTGGCGACAATGAGCAGTTCTTC
cdr3_aa: CASSSSGTGDNEQFF

clone_size: NA
j_call: TRBJ2-2
d_call: TRBD2
v_call: TRBV27
cdr3_nt: TGTGCCAGCAGTTCTCCGGGACTAGCGGGCCGGAACACCGGGGAGCTGTTTTTT
cdr3_aa: CASSSPGLAGRNTGELFF

clone_size: NA
j_call: TRBJ2-5
d_call: NA
v_call: TRBV4-3
cdr3_nt: TGCGCCAGCAGCCAAGATCCTATCAGGCAAGAGACCCAGTACTTC
cdr3_aa: CASSQDPIRQETQYF

clone_size: NA
j_call: TRBJ2-5
d_call: TRBD1
v_call: TRBV7-7
cdr3_nt: TGTGCTAGCAGCCGGGACAGCCAAGAGACCCAGTACTTC
cdr3_aa: CASSRDSQETQYF

clone_size: NA
j_call: TRBJ2-1
d_call: TRBD2
v_call: TRBV10-2
cdr3_nt: TGCGCCAGCAGTACTAGCGGGAGCGGCTATGAGCAGTTCTTC
cdr3_aa: CASSTSGSGYEQFF

clone_size: NA
j_call: TRBJ2-5
d_call: TRBD1
v_call: TRBV9
cdr3_nt: TGTGCCAGCAGCTTAAGGACAGGGTTGGAGACCCAGTACTTC
cdr3_aa: CASSLRTGLETQYF

clone_size: once
j_call: TRBJ1-1
d_call: NA
v_call: TRBV27
cdr3_nt: TGTGCCAGCAGTTTAAGTAGAAACACTGAAGCTTTCTTT
cdr3_aa: CASSLSRNTEAFF

clone_size: NA
j_call: TRBJ1-3
d_call: TRBD1
v_call: TRBV5-1
cdr3_nt: TGCGCCAGCAGCGATATTACAGGGGCTGGAAACACCATATATTTT
cdr3_aa: CASSDITGAGNTIYF

clone_size: once
j_call: TRBJ2-3
d_call: NA
v_call: TRBV6-4
cdr3_nt: TGTGCCAGCAGTGACTCGTTCCTAGATACGCAGTATTTT
cdr3_aa: CASSDSFLDTQYF

clone_size: few
j_call: TRBJ2-5
d_call: NA
v_call: TRBV2
cdr3_nt: TGTGCCAGCAGTGGGGGGTTGACCACCGAATCAAAAGAGACCCAGTACTTC
cdr3_aa: CASSGGLTTESKETQYF

clone_size: NA
j_call: TRBJ1-6
d_call: TRBD1
v_call: TRBV7-8
cdr3_nt: TGTGCCAGCAGCTTAGTTCGGGTGACAGGGTTGGAACAAAATTCACCCCTCCACTTT
cdr3_aa: CASSLVRVTGLEQNSPLHF

clone_size: NA
j_call: TRBJ1-3
d_call: NA
v_call: TRBV19
cdr3_nt: TGTGCCAGTAGTATGACCGGGACACGTGGAGGCACCATATATTTT
cdr3_aa: CASSMTGTRGGTIYF

clone_size: NA
j_call: TRBJ1-1
d_call: NA
v_call: TRBV2
cdr3_nt: TGTGCCAGCAGTGATCGGAGCCTAATGAACACTGAAGCTTTCTTT
cdr3_aa: CASSDRSLMNTEAFF

clone_size: NA
j_call: TRBJ2-2
d_call: NA
v_call: TRBV21-1
cdr3_nt: TGTGCCAGCAGCAATAGGCGCGCGGGGACCGGGGAGCTGTTTTTT
cdr3_aa: CASSNRRAGTGELFF

clone_size: NA
j_call: TRBJ1-2
d_call: NA
v_call: TRBV7-9
cdr3_nt: TGTGCCAGCAGCTTAGCGGAGGGACACTTATACTCCCCTGGGGGCTACACCTTC
cdr3_aa: CASSLAEGHLYSPGGYTF

clone_size: NA
j_call: TRBJ1-2
d_call: NA
v_call: TRBV6-5
cdr3_nt: TGTGCCAGCAGGCAAACTAGGAAAGCCTACACCTTC
cdr3_aa: CASRQTRKAYTF

clone_size: NA
j_call: TRBJ1-5
d_call: NA
v_call: TRBV13
cdr3_nt: TGTGCCAGCAGCTCCCCCCGGGGAACACTGGGAAAACGTATCAGCCCCCAGCATTTT
cdr3_aa: CASSSPRGTLGKRISPQHF

clone_size: NA
j_call: TRBJ1-1
d_call: TRBD1
v_call: TRBV6-5
cdr3_nt: TGTGCCAGCAGTTACCAACTGGGGACAGGGGACACTGAAGCTTTCTTT
cdr3_aa: CASSYQLGTGDTEAFF

clone_size: NA
j_call: TRBJ2-7
d_call: TRBD2
v_call: TRBV27
cdr3_nt: TGTGCCAGCAGCCCGCGACTAGCGGGACTCTACGAGCAGTACTTC
cdr3_aa: CASSPRLAGLYEQYF

clone_size: NA
j_call: TRBJ2-1
d_call: TRBD2
v_call: TRBV7-2
cdr3_nt: TGTGCCGGGGAGGGAGGGCCGGGGCAGGAGCAGTTCTTC
cdr3_aa: CAGEGGPGQEQFF

clone_size: NA
j_call: TRBJ2-1
d_call: NA
v_call: TRBV11-3
cdr3_nt: TGTGCCAGCAGCCTGGGGGTCCACAATGAGCAGTTCTTC
cdr3_aa: CASSLGVHNEQFF

clone_size: once
j_call: TRBJ2-7
d_call: TRBD1
v_call: TRBV10-3
cdr3_nt: TGTGCCATCAGCGAACAGGGGGCGAACCTCCAGTACTTC
cdr3_aa: CAISEQGANLQYF

clone_size: NA
j_call: TRBJ2-1
d_call: NA
v_call: TRBV5-4
cdr3_nt: TGTGCCAGCAGCCGTTCCTACAATGAGCAGTTCTTC
cdr3_aa: CASSRSYNEQFF

clone_size: NA
j_call: TRBJ1-1
d_call: TRBD1
v_call: TRBV5-6
cdr3_nt: TGTGCCAGCACCCGGACAGGGTCCGGGAACACTGAAGCTTTCTTT
cdr3_aa: CASTRTGSGNTEAFF

clone_size: NA
j_call: TRBJ2-2
d_call: TRBD1
v_call: TRBV28
cdr3_nt: TGTGCCAGCAACCCTGCGTCGCGACAGGGGTCCACCGGGGAGCTGTTTTTT
cdr3_aa: CASNPASRQGSTGELFF

clone_size: NA
j_call: TRBJ2-1
d_call: TRBD2
v_call: TRBV7-2
cdr3_nt: TGTGCCAGCAGCTTAGGACTAGCGATCAATGAGCAGTTCTTC
cdr3_aa: CASSLGLAINEQFF

clone_size: NA
j_call: TRBJ1-2
d_call: NA
v_call: TRBV30
cdr3_nt: TGTGCCTGGAGCGGGGCAGCTTATGGCTACACCTTC
cdr3_aa: CAWSGAAYGYTF

clone_size: NA
j_call: TRBJ1-4
d_call: NA
v_call: TRBV4-2
cdr3_nt: TGTGCCAGCAGCCAAGATCGGCAGTCCCTCGGGAAACTGTTTTTT
cdr3_aa: CASSQDRQSLGKLFF

clone_size: NA
j_call: TRBJ2-1
d_call: NA
v_call: TRBV10-3
cdr3_nt: TGTGCCATCAGAAGACAGACCGGGGATGAGCAGTTCTTC
cdr3_aa: CAIRRQTGDEQFF

clone_size: NA
j_call: TRBJ1-2
d_call: TRBD1
v_call: TRBV7-9
cdr3_nt: TGTGCCAGCAGCCGGAGGGGGGGCGTAACCGGGACAGGGGCATTCAACACCTTC
cdr3_aa: CASSRRGGVTGTGAFNTF

clone_size: NA
j_call: TRBJ1-2
d_call: NA
v_call: TRBV5-8
cdr3_nt: TGTGCCAGCAGCTCCCCGGGAGGGGGGTCGAGCTACACCTTC
cdr3_aa: CASSSPGGGSSYTF

clone_size: NA
j_call: TRBJ2-1
d_call: TRBD2
v_call: TRBV19
cdr3_nt: TGTGCCAGTATGCGGGAGTGGGCTTCGAATGAGCAGTTCTTC
cdr3_aa: CASMREWASNEQFF

clone_size: NA
j_call: TRBJ2-7
d_call: TRBD2
v_call: TRBV6-1
cdr3_nt: TGTGCCAGCAGTGTGGGGGGGGGTTCCTACGAGCAGTACTTC
cdr3_aa: CASSVGGGSYEQYF

clone_size: NA
j_call: TRBJ1-5
d_call: NA
v_call: TRBV21-1
cdr3_nt: TGTGCCAGCAGCAAAGTTCATTTTTTTGGGGGACAATATTGCAATCAGCCCCAGCATTTT
cdr3_aa: CASSKVHFFGGQYCNQPQHF

clone_size: NA
j_call: TRBJ2-1
d_call: TRBD1
v_call: TRBV9
cdr3_nt: TGTGCCAGCAGCCTGGACAGGGGAGGGGGCAATGAGCAGTTCTTC
cdr3_aa: CASSLDRGGGNEQFF